This TCR beta chain derives from a study of technical replicates of blood from a handful of donors. The protocol was immunoSEQ multiplex PCR, while the TCRdb copy is restricted to in-frame clones and leaves out a portion. The sample includes under 70,000 clones, just over 90% of them seen just once. The length of the CDR3 is 14 residues. From germline, CDR1 is SQVTM and CDR2 ANQGSEA. V gave up 1 base and J gave up 2 bases; unmatched junction bases: 3. The chain has TRBV29-1 and TRBJ1-2; 8 nucleotides agree with TRBD1. The sample taken for sequencing was PBMCs. This TCR was sampled from a human donor in good health. Some clones in this sample may be carry-over from other donors' samples. The CDR3 sequence: CSVEGRGRNYGYTF. CDR3 nucleotide sequence: TGCAGCGTTGAAGGCAGGGGGCGGAACTATGGCTACACCTTC. Together with reference TRBV29-1 and TRBJ1-2, the CDR3 gives the full variable domain: SAVISQKPSRDICQRGTSLTIQCQVDSQVTMMFWYRQQPGQSLTLIATANQGSEATYESGFVIDKFPISRPNLTFSTLTVSNMSPEDSSIYLCSVEGRGRNYGYTFGSGTRLTVV.